Listed here are 17 T cell receptor beta chains from one sample, sequenced in a study of CD8+CD57+ T cells in acquired aplastic anemia. Genomic DNA, serving as template, underwent TCR beta VDJ and CDR3 profiling. TCRdb re-derived calls from the reads in MiXCR, one entry per CDR3 protein. The table shows roughly 280,000 distinct CDR3 sequences, with roughly 59% occurring only once. Patients sequenced had flow cytometry evidence of CD8+CD57+ cell expansion. The sample consisted of sorted CD4+, CD8+, or CD8+CD57+ T cells (not recorded which) from PBMCs. These receptors were collected from a human donor with aplastic anemia.

This clonotype was detected only a few times. The chain has TRBV24-1 and TRBJ2-3; D unresolved. The germline CDR1 and CDR2 sequences are KGHDR and SFDVKD. The V end was cut by 2 bases, the J end by 5 bases, with 7 bases between. The length of the CDR3 is 13 residues. CDR3 sequence (DNA): TGTGCCACCAGTGATTCATGGGAAGATACGCAGTATTTT. Amino acid sequence: CATSDSWEDTQYF.

This chain links TRBV6-6 with TRBJ1-6, with 9 bases fitting TRBD1. The CDR3 has 14 residues. Unmatched junction bases numbered 3, after V lost 6 bases and J lost 6 bases. Germline CDR1 MNHNY, CDR2 SVGAGI (reference sequence). CDR3 DNA: TGTGCCAGCAGGCGGGGACAGGGTAATTCACCCCTCCACTTT. Encoded protein: CASRRGQGNSPLHF.

This clonotype occurred many times. The V gene is TRBV11-3, the J gene TRBJ2-5; D perhaps matches TRBD1 (6 bases). Germline CDR1 reads SGHNT; CDR2 reads YENEEA. CDR3 length: 15 residues. Trimming removed 5 bases at V and 4 bases at J, with 17 bases between. CDR3 in amino acids: CASSQTGVKGETQYF. The CDR3 DNA reads as TGTGCCAGCAGCCAGACAGGAGTTAAAGGAGAGACCCAGTACTTC. Based on the CDR3 plus reference TRBV11-3 and TRBJ2-5, the full variable domain is EAGVVQSPRYKIIEKKQPVAFWCNPISGHNTLYWYLQNLGQGPELLIRYENEEAVDDSQLPKDRFSAERLKGVDSTLKIQPAELGDSAVYLCASSQTGVKGETQYFGPGTRLLVL.

Details on this clonotype: Compared with germline, one end of the junction differs, possibly owing to a read error. The gene calls are TRBV5-1 and TRBJ1-2; the D gene is possibly TRBD1 (5 bases). The germline V gene has CDR1 SGHRS and CDR2 YFSETQ. The CDR3 has 13 residues. Here the CDR3 DNA reads TGTGCCAGCACCCCCGGAGGGGTTGGAGGCTACACCTTC. Encoded protein: CASTPGGVGGYTF.

At least ten counts were recorded for this clonotype. The genes are TRBV5-1 and TRBJ2-5; possible D gene TRBD1, 5 bases. Germline lookup yields CDR1 SGHRS and CDR2 YFSETQ. The CDR3 loop spans 15 amino acids. V was cut by 0 bases and J by 2 bases, with 11 bases left in between. The CDR3 loop reads CASSLGGATQETQYF. Written as DNA, the CDR3 is TGCGCCAGCAGCTTGGGTGGGGCTACTCAAGAGACCCAGTACTTC. Drawing the rest from reference TRBV5-1 and TRBJ2-5, the complete variable domain is KAGVTQTPRYLIKTRGQQVTLSCSPISGHRSVSWYQQTPGQGLQFLFEYFSETQRNKGNFPGRFSGRQFSNSRSEMNVSTLELGDSALYLCASSLGGATQETQYFGPGTRLLVL.

This clonotype was found many times. This sequence joins TRBV5-4 and TRBJ1-2, with 12 nucleotides matching TRBD1. Per germline, CDR1 SGHNT and CDR2 YYREEE (reference sequence). The CDR3 is made up of 17 amino acids. V lost 2 bases, J lost 2 bases, and 7 bases stayed unmatched. CDR3 residues: CASSFPGQGASNYGYTF. CDR3 sequence (DNA): TGTGCCAGCAGCTTTCCGGGACAGGGGGCCTCCAACTATGGCTACACCTTC.

The J gene is TRBJ2-7, the V gene TRBV9, with 9 bases fitting TRBD2. The CDR3 is 14 amino acids. CDR1 is SGDLS and CDR2 is YYNGEE in the germline V gene. Trimming cost V 4 bases and J 1 base; bases outside gene matches: 3. The CDR3 loop reads CASSRSGRSYEQYF. CDR3 nucleotides: TGTGCCAGCAGCCGTAGCGGGAGATCCTACGAGCAGTACTTC.

The rearrangement links TRBV7-2 to TRBJ1-1, with D uncertain. Trimming left V 5 bases short and J 0 bases short, with 10 bases between. The CDR3 extends over 14 amino acids. Germline V CDR1 and CDR2: SGHTA, FQGNSA. The CDR3 nucleotides are TGTGCCAGCAGCGCACAGCAAATGAACACTGAAGCTTTCTTT. It translates to CASSAQQMNTEAFF.

There are a few counts of this clonotype. The chain joins TRBV15 to TRBJ2-5, with 7 bases aligning to TRBD2. The CDR3 runs 15 residues. Germline CDR1 reads LNHNV; CDR2 reads YYDKDF (reference sequence). Trimming at V came to 4 bases and at J to 1 base, leaving 6 bases not matched to a gene. The CDR3 loop reads CATSTPPGGQETQYF. Written as DNA, the CDR3 is TGTGCCACCAGCACCCCCCCGGGGGGCCAAGAGACCCAGTACTTC. Variable domain in full (rest from reference TRBV15 and TRBJ2-5): DAMVIQNPRYQVTQFGKPVTLSCSQTLNHNVMYWYQQKSSQAPKLLFHYYDKDFNNEADTPDNFQSRRPNTSFCFLDIRSPGLGDTAMYLCATSTPPGGQETQYFGPGTRLLVL.

This sequence joins TRBV11-3 and TRBJ1-3; the D is unclear. Trimming pared 1 base from V and 0 bases from J, leaving 10 bases between. CDR3 length: 16 amino acids. Germline V gives CDR1 SGHNT, CDR2 YENEEA. The DNA for the CDR3 is TGTGCCAGCAGCTTAGGATGGCCCTTCTCTGGAAACACCATATATTTT. It is translated as CASSLGWPFSGNTIYF. The full variable domain, its missing parts supplied by reference TRBV11-3 and TRBJ1-3, is EAGVVQSPRYKIIEKKQPVAFWCNPISGHNTLYWYLQNLGQGPELLIRYENEEAVDDSQLPKDRFSAERLKGVDSTLKIQPAELGDSAVYLCASSLGWPFSGNTIYFGEGSWLTVV.

V and J are TRBV20-1 and TRBJ2-3, with 8 bases fitting TRBD1. The CDR3 length is 16 residues. V was pared by 6 bases and J by 2 bases, with 13 bases of the junction left unmatched. The germline V gene encodes CDR1 DFQATT and CDR2 SNEGSKA (reference sequence). CDR3 sequence: CSATSRDRTFTDTQYF. The CDR3 bases are TGCAGTGCCACCTCTCGGGACAGGACCTTCACAGATACGCAGTATTTT.

CDR3 bases: TGTGCCAGCAGCCCCCGGACAGGGTACGAGCAGTACTTC. Translation gives CASSPRTGYEQYF. V gene TRBV7-8 combines with J gene TRBJ2-7, with TRBD1 matching over 8 bases. This CDR3 is 13 amino acids long. V trimming: 5 bases; J trimming: 4 bases; junction bases outside the gene matches: 4. Germline V CDR1 and CDR2: SGHVS, FQNEAQ.

This rearrangement joins TRBV9 to TRBJ2-5; unclear D gene. From germline, CDR1 is SGDLS and CDR2 YYNGEE. V lost 4 bases, J lost 5 bases, and 12 bases lay in between. The CDR3 spans 13 residues. The CDR3 here is CASSQPPWETQYF. The CDR3 nucleotides are TGTGCCAGCAGCCAGCCACCGTGGGAGACCCAGTACTTC.

This clonotype was counted many times. The J gene is TRBJ2-1, the V gene TRBV7-2; D is unclear. Per the germline V gene, CDR1 is SGHTA and CDR2 is FQGNSA. V was trimmed by 1 base and J by 8 bases, leaving 9 bases between them. The CDR3 runs 13 residues. The CDR3 reads CASSLGRTDEQFF. DNA for the CDR3: TGTGCCAGCAGCTTAGGGAGAACCGATGAGCAGTTCTTC.

The J gene is TRBJ1-2, the V gene TRBV10-2, with D possibly matching TRBD1 (5 bases). Germline assignment: CDR1 WSHSY and CDR2 SAAADI. Deletions cut 0 bases from V and 6 bases from J, with 14 bases between. This CDR3 has 15 amino acids. CDR3 sequence (DNA): TGCGCCAGCAGTGAGTCGTTGGGGGGTAGAAATGGCTACACCTTC. This codes for CASSESLGGRNGYTF.

This clonotype has ten or more counts. The chain carries TRBV25-1 and TRBJ2-2; weak D call: TRBD2 (6 bases). Trimming took off 4 bases at V and 6 bases at J, with 18 bases between the two ends. From germline, CDR1 is MGHDK and CDR2 SYGVNS. The CDR3 length is 16 residues. This CDR3 is CASSASLPGVAGELFF. In nucleotides, the CDR3 is TGTGCCAGCAGTGCATCCCTACCGGGGGTGGCCGGGGAGCTGTTTTTT.

Details on this clonotype: Possible read error: a much larger clone is one base away. The chain joins TRBV6-1 to TRBJ1-5; TRBD1 matches 9 bases. The better agreement between TRBJ2-3 and the DNA end casts doubt on the J call. Germline V lookup: CDR1 MNHNS, CDR2 SASEGT. CDR3 length equals 15 residues. The CDR3 protein is CAIRTGTGINQPQYF. The CDR3, as DNA: TGTGCCATCAGAACCGGGACAGGGATCAATCAGCCCCAGTATTTT.